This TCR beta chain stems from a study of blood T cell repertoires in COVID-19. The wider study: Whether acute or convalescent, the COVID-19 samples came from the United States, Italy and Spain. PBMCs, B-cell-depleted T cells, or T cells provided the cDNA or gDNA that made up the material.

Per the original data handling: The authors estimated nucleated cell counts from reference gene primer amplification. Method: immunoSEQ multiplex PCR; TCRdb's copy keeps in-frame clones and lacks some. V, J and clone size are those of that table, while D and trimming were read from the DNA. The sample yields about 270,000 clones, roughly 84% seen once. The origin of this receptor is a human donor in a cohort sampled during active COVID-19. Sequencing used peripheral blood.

This CDR3 is CASSITSGSTDTQYF. CDR3 sequence (DNA): TGTGCCAGCAGCATAACTAGCGGGAGCACAGATACGCAGTATTTT. The rearrangement links TRBV7-6 to TRBJ2-3; 9 positions agree with TRBD2. Trimming removed 5 bases from V and 0 bases from J; junction bases left unmatched: 3. In germline, CDR1 is SGHVS, CDR2 FNYEAQ. The CDR3 has 15 residues.